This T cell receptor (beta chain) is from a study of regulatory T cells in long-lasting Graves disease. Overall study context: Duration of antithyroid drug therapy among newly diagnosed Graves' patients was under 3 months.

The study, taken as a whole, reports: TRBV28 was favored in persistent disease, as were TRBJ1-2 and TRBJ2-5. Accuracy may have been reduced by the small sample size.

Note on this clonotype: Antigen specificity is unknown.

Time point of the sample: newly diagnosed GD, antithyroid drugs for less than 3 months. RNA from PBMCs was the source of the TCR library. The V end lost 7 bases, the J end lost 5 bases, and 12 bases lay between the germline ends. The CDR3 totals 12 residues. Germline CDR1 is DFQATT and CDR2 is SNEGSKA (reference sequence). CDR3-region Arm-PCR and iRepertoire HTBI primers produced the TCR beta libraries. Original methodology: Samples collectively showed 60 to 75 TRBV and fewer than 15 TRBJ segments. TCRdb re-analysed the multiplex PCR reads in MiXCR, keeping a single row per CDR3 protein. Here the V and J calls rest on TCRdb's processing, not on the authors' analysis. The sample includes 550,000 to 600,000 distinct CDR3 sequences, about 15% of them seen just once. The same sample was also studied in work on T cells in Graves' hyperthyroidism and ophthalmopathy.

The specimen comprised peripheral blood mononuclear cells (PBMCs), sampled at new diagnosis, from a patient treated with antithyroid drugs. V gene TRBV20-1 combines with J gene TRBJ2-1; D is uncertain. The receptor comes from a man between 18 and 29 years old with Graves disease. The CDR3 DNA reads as TGCAGTGTAAATACTGGGGACAATGAGCAGTTCTTC. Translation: CSVNTGDNEQFF.